Presented here are 18 T cell receptor beta chains from one specimen sequenced in a study of shared clonotypes between healthy human individuals. Clones were sequenced by immunoSEQ multiplex PCR, and TCRdb holds only the in-frame ones, with some missing. The table includes 2.5 million or so clones, 85% to 95% detected once. Sequenced: naive CD4+ T cells sorted from blood. Subset indicated: CD45RA+ positively selected. All receptors come from a young man in good health.

The gene calls are TRBV7-2 and TRBJ2-7; perhaps TRBD2 as D (6 bases). The CDR3 totals 15 residues. The germline V and J ends were trimmed by 6 bases and 4 bases, with 19 bases remaining between them. Germline-derived CDR1 and CDR2 are SGHTA and FQGNSA. CDR3 bases: TGTGCCAGCAGTGGGACTCTCGTCACCGCGTACGAGCAGTACTTC. It codes for CASSGTLVTAYEQYF.

This rearrangement joins TRBV11-3 to TRBJ2-7; D tentatively reads TRBD1 or TRBD2 (5 bases each). Trimming left V 1 base short and J 5 bases short, with 15 bases between. The CDR3 spans 15 residues. CDR1 is SGHNT and CDR2 is YENEEA in the germline V gene. The DNA of the CDR3 is TGTGCCAGCAGCTTAGGACGAGGGGCCGGGGACGAGCAGTACTTC. It codes for CASSLGRGAGDEQYF.

This sequence joins TRBV6-4 and TRBJ2-3, with 15 bases that match TRBD2. The germline CDR1 and CDR2 sequences are MRHNA and SNTAGT. The CDR3 is 16 residues long. V lost 8 bases and J lost 5; bases outside the gene matches: 8. CDR3 sequence: CASSPGLAGGGDTQYF. CDR3 sequence (DNA): TGTGCCAGCTCACCGGGACTAGCGGGAGGAGGAGATACGCAGTATTTT.

CDR3 amino acids: CAISPVPGQGPLYF. The DNA for the CDR3 is TGTGCCATCAGTCCTGTCCCGGGACAGGGGCCCCTATATTTT. This chain links TRBV10-3 with TRBJ1-3; 10 nucleotides match TRBD1. CDR3 size: 14 residues. V dropped 5 bases and J dropped 14; count of bases not matched to a gene: 12. Germline assignment: CDR1 ENHRY and CDR2 SYGVKD.

The V and J genes are TRBV5-4 and TRBJ1-6, with D unresolved. The CDR3 totals 16 residues. V dropped 0 bases and J dropped 4 bases, with 11 bases sitting between them. CDR1 is SGHNT and CDR2 is YYREEE in the germline V gene (reference sequence). DNA for the CDR3: TGTGCCAGCAGCTTGGCCGGACCGTTATATAATTCACCCCTCCACTTT. It yields the protein CASSLAGPLYNSPLHF.

The genes are TRBV10-1 and TRBJ2-2, with 10 positions matching TRBD1. CDR1 and CDR2 (germline): WNHNN, SYGVQD (reference sequence). J lost 4 bases, V lost 0 bases, and 2 bases had no gene match. This CDR3 contains 16 residues. CDR3 residues: CASSESWTGGTGELFF. DNA for the CDR3: TGCGCCAGCAGTGAGTCTTGGACAGGGGGCACCGGGGAGCTGTTTTTT.

The chain couples TRBV5-8 to TRBJ1-2; tentatively, D is TRBD1 (5 bases). Trimming left V 4 bases short and J 1 base short, with 20 bases between. CDR1 and CDR2 from the germline V gene are SGHTS and YDEGEE. The CDR3 spans 17 residues. CDR3 coding DNA: TGTGCCAGCAGCGGCACCGGGGCTAAGGGGCTTAACTATGGCTACACCTTC. It yields the protein CASSGTGAKGLNYGYTF.

The V gene is TRBV30, the J gene TRBJ2-7, with 11 bases lining up with TRBD1. This CDR3 is built from 15 residues. Germline values: CDR1 GTSNPN, CDR2 SVGIG (reference sequence). With V trimmed by 1 base and J by 6 bases, 8 bases remained unmatched. The CDR3 sequence: CAWSAPGQGGSEQYF. CDR3 in DNA: TGTGCCTGGAGTGCACCGGGACAGGGGGGTAGCGAGCAGTACTTC.

This clone was seen once. V is TRBV2 and J is TRBJ1-5, with TRBD1 matching 8 bases. V trimming: 6 bases; J trimming: 2 bases; junction bases outside the gene matches: 6. This CDR3 region has 15 residues. Germline-derived CDR1 and CDR2 are SNHLY and FYNNEI. The CDR3 is CASRDQDRGNQPQHF. CDR3 DNA: TGTGCCAGCAGAGATCAGGACAGGGGCAATCAGCCCCAGCATTTT.

CDR3 region: CASSLVQGLSNNEQFF. The CDR3 nucleotides read TGTGCCAGCAGCTTAGTACAGGGCCTGAGTAACAATGAGCAGTTCTTC. This rearrangement joins TRBV7-2 to TRBJ2-1; D is perhaps TRBD1 (6 bases). Deletions cut 1 base from V and 5 bases from J, with 15 bases between. Germline CDR1 SGHTA, CDR2 FQGNSA. The CDR3 totals 16 residues.

Written as DNA, the CDR3 is TGTGCCAGCAGCATCCCGACTAGCGGGGGGGCCCATGAGCAGTTCTTC. It is translated as CASSIPTSGGAHEQFF. This sequence joins TRBV7-3 and TRBJ2-1; 14 positions match TRBD2. The CDR3 runs 16 residues. The V and J ends lost 5 bases and 8 bases, in that order; junction bases with no gene match: 8. Germline CDR1 and CDR2: SGHTA and FQGTGA. Supplemented by reference TRBV7-3 and TRBJ2-1, the full variable domain reads GAGVSQTPSNKVTEKGKYVELRCDPISGHTALYWYRQSLGQGPEFLIYFQGTGAADDSGLPNDRFFAVRPEGSVSTLKIQRTERGDSAVYLCASSIPTSGGAHEQFFGPGTRLTVL.

This clone appeared once. V is TRBV9 and J is TRBJ2-3, with TRBD2 identical over 8 bases. The CDR3 runs to 18 residues. J lost 0 bases, V lost 1 base, and 10 bases had no gene match. Per the germline V gene, CDR1 is SGDLS and CDR2 is YYNGEE. In nucleotides, the CDR3 is TGTGCCAGCAGCGTAATCCCCGGGGGGGCAGGGAGCACAGATACGCAGTATTTT. This sequence encodes CASSVIPGGAGSTDTQYF.

This rearrangement joins TRBV2 to TRBJ2-3; possibly TRBD2 for D (6 bases). CDR3 length: 16 residues. The V end lost 2 bases, the J end lost 2 bases, and 14 bases lay between the germline ends. CDR1 and CDR2 from the germline V gene are SNHLY and FYNNEI. CDR3 loop: CASSEPLAPITDTQYF. CDR3 nucleotides: TGTGCCAGCAGTGAACCTCTAGCGCCCATCACAGATACGCAGTATTTT.

This chain joins TRBV7-9 and TRBJ1-4; tentatively, D is TRBD1 (5 bases). Trimming left V 5 bases short and J 5 bases short, with 15 bases between. This CDR3 region has 15 residues. Germline V gene lookup returns CDR1 SEHNR and CDR2 FQNEAQ (reference sequence). CDR3 in amino acids: CASSPQGLLNEKLFF. The CDR3, as DNA: TGTGCCAGCAGCCCTCAGGGATTGCTCAATGAAAAACTGTTTTTT.

CDR3 sequence (DNA): TGTGCCTGGAGTGTACACAGCGGGTACAGTGAGCAGTACTTC. Its translation: CAWSVHSGYSEQYF. The chain is built from TRBV30 and TRBJ2-7; D is possibly TRBD2 (6 bases). The germline V gene has CDR1 GTSNPN and CDR2 SVGIG (reference sequence). The length of the CDR3 is 14 residues. V gave up 0 bases and J gave up 7 bases, with 16 bases separating them. The full variable domain, in which reference TRBV30 and TRBJ2-7 provide the parts outside the CDR3, is SQTIHQWPATLVQPVGSPLSLECTVEGTSNPNLYWYRQAAGRGLQLLFYSVGIGQISSEVPQNLSASRPQDRQFILSSKKLLLSDSGFYLCAWSVHSGYSEQYFGPGTRLTVT.

The rearrangement joins TRBV10-3 to TRBJ2-7; 7 bases are a match to TRBD1. This CDR3 region has 17 residues. V lost 0 bases to trimming and J lost 0 bases; unmatched junction nucleotides: 8. CDR1 is ENHRY, CDR2 SYGVKD, per germline. CDR3 protein: CAISESKAGGSSYEQYF. The DNA for the CDR3 is TGTGCCATCAGTGAGTCAAAGGCAGGGGGATCCTCCTACGAGCAGTACTTC.

The rearrangement joins TRBV5-5 to TRBJ1-5; D might be TRBD1 (6 bases). The CDR3 extends over 13 amino acids. Trimming stripped 3 bases from V and 5 bases from J, with 9 bases between. Looked up from germline, CDR1 is SGHKS and CDR2 is YYEKEE (reference sequence). This CDR3 reads CASSWDNYQPQHF. The CDR3 DNA is TGTGCCAGCAGCTGGGACAACTATCAGCCCCAGCATTTT.

The rearrangement uses TRBV6-5 and TRBJ2-7; TRBD2 might be the D (5 bases). The CDR3 spans 14 residues. Germline CDR1 MNHEY, CDR2 SVGAGI. V dropped 6 bases and J dropped 2 bases, with 14 bases sitting between them. The CDR3 DNA reads as TGTGCCAGCAGACGAGGGTCGGGGACCTACGAGCAGTACTTC. Amino acids: CASRRGSGTYEQYF.